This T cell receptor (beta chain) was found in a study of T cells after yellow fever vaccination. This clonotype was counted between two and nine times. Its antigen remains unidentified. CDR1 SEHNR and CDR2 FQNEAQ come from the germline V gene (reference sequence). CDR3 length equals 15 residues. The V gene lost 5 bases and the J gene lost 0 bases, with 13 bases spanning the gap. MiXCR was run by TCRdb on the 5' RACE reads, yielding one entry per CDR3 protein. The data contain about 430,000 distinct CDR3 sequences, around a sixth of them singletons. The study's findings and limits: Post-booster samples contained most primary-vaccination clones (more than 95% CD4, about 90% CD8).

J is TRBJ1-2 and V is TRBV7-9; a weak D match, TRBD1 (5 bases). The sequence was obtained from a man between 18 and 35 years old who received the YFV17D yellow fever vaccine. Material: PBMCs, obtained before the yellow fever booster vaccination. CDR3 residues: CASSPQELANYGYTF. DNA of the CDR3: TGTGCCAGCAGCCCACAGGAACTAGCTAACTATGGCTACACCTTC.